The rows below give T cell receptor beta chains drawn from one sample of a study of T-cell memory formation after mild COVID-19. TCRdb redid the calling of the 5' RACE reads with MiXCR, one entry per CDR3 protein. The table records about 540,000 distinct CDR3 sequences, 20% of them present only once. Sample: PBMCs or a T cell subset sorted from them (not recorded which). Receptors were obtained from an adult woman who had mild COVID-19 (a few samples of this study predate the infection). Cell type and time point are not known. Each CDR3 is given without its conserved first and last residue. Fields, in order: J gene, V gene, CDR3 protein.

TRBJ2-1 TRBV2 ASTRTEVSYNEQF
TRBJ2-7 TRBV12-3/TRBV12-4 ASSFSGAHEQY
TRBJ2-5 TRBV29-1 SVEGSGTAQETQY
TRBJ2-1 TRBV7-9 ASSPISGGISYNEQF
TRBJ2-1 TRBV7-2 ASSYPAHSLPEQF
TRBJ2-7 TRBV27 ASSLTRMHEQY
TRBJ2-7 TRBV5-1 ASSLGAGESHEQY
TRBJ1-6 TRBV5-5 ASSPWLSSYNSPLH
TRBJ1-2 TRBV12-3/TRBV12-4 ASTPGTNWDYGYT
TRBJ1-5 TRBV3-1 ASSQDRKGTQH
TRBJ2-1 TRBV4-2 ASSQVYQDEQF
TRBJ2-7 TRBV11-2 ASSLILYEQY
TRBJ2-7 TRBV15 ATSLRTGGRVEQY
TRBJ2-1 TRBV6-2/TRBV6-3 ASSLTGVEQF
TRBJ1-5 TRBV2 ASSADRLGSQH
TRBJ2-5 TRBV5-1 ASSFRRGGRETQY
TRBJ2-2 TRBV9 ASSPDWTGIDTGELF
TRBJ2-7 TRBV3-1 ASSSLGRPTTYEQY
TRBJ1-1 TRBV7-9 ATNQGGLYEAF
TRBJ2-5 TRBV11-2 ASSLVSGSRETQY
TRBJ2-7 TRBV20-1 SARGDLGQGVAYEQY
TRBJ2-7 TRBV20-1 SASAPTSSYEQY
TRBJ2-3 TRBV7-8 ASSPHQGRTDTQY
TRBJ2-1 TRBV11-3 ASSLAGAGSYNEQF
TRBJ2-3 TRBV19 ASSIVEGAPKTQY
TRBJ2-7 TRBV5-1 ASSSSYTRGYEQY
TRBJ2-1 TRBV7-6 ASSLSDRGHEQF
TRBJ2-7 TRBV7-9 ASSPDRGTGEQY
TRBJ2-3 TRBV18 ASSPRGYLTDTQY
TRBJ2-2 TRBV5-1 ASSLGTGNTGELF
TRBJ1-2 TRBV20-1 SASDTGPGGGGYT
TRBJ2-1 TRBV7-8 ASSLQRGKSSYNEQF
TRBJ2-1 TRBV5-1 ASSPPGLAGGPFFPEQF
TRBJ1-6 TRBV18 ASSPNKGSPLH
TRBJ2-1 TRBV19 ASSIGDRRGNEQF
TRBJ2-7 TRBV6-2/TRBV6-3 ASIKRGGRSSYEQY